The 22 T cell receptor beta chains listed next were all sequenced from one sample in a study of cytomegalovirus exposure and HLA in healthy donors. Libraries were prepared by immunoSEQ multiplex PCR; TCRdb keeps only in-frame clonotypes and omits some of them. The data contain around 350,000 clones, 80% to 90% of them singletons. The specimen sequenced was PBMCs. All receptors derive from a young woman in good health and CMV-seronegative.

The rearrangement uses TRBV7-7 and TRBJ2-5, with TRBD1 matching over 9 bases. The germline V gene encodes CDR1 SSHAT and CDR2 FNYEAQ (reference sequence). V dropped 5 bases and J dropped 5; count of bases not matched to a gene: 9. The CDR3 runs 15 residues. This chain's CDR3 is CASSLNTGTGETQYF. In nucleotides, the CDR3 is TGTGCCAGCAGCCTAAACACCGGGACAGGGGAGACCCAGTACTTC.

The chain employs TRBV27 and TRBJ2-3; TRBD2 agrees at 8 bases. The germline CDR1 and CDR2 sequences are MNHEY and SMNVEV (reference sequence). V gave up 6 bases and J gave up 2 bases; unmatched junction bases: 10. The CDR3 is 16 residues long. The CDR3 DNA sequence: TGTGCCAGCAGGGTCCGACTAGCGAAGCTCACAGATACGCAGTATTTT. Translated: CASRVRLAKLTDTQYF.

The chain has TRBV6-5 and TRBJ1-1; D is undetermined. The ends were cut back, 6 bases at V and 6 bases at J, with 8 bases in the middle. This CDR3 is built from 11 residues. CDR1 MNHEY and CDR2 SVGAGI come from the germline V gene. The CDR3 DNA sequence: TGTGCCAGCAGGAACGGGGCTGAAGCTTTCTTT. Translating it yields CASRNGAEAFF.

The chain recombines TRBV21-1 with TRBJ2-7; TRBD1 is taken as the D call from the table, unchecked against the DNA. TRBV21-1 is tagged as a pseudogene. The length of the CDR3 is 15 residues. CDR3 nucleotide sequence: TGTGCCAGCAGCAGCAGGACAGAGAACTTCTCCGAGCAGTACTTC. This translates into CASSSRTENFSEQYF.

The chain links TRBV19 to TRBJ1-4; TRBD1 matches at 9 bases. This CDR3 has 18 residues. Trimming cost V 5 bases and J 0 bases; bases outside gene matches: 10. Germline CDR1 reads LNHDA; CDR2 reads SQIVND (reference sequence). The CDR3 protein is CASSRGQGFPATNEKLFF. CDR3 nucleotides: TGTGCCAGTAGTCGAGGACAGGGGTTTCCTGCAACTAATGAAAAACTGTTTTTT.

V usage is TRBV7-9 and J usage is TRBJ2-1, with TRBD1 as a possible D gene (5 bases). The germline V gene has CDR1 SEHNR and CDR2 FQNEAQ (reference sequence). Trimming left V 0 bases short and J 0 bases short, with 12 bases between. CDR3 length equals 17 residues. CDR3 nucleotides: TGTGCCAGCAGCTTAGCGCTGGGGCAGAGCTCCTACAATGAGCAGTTCTTC. This gives the protein CASSLALGQSSYNEQFF.

This sequence joins TRBV9 and TRBJ2-1; D remains ambiguous. Germline loops: CDR1 SGDLS, CDR2 YYNGEE. The CDR3 is 13 residues long. V lost 0 bases and J 10 bases, leaving 11 bases between the germline ends. CDR3 coding DNA: TGTGCCAGCAGCGTAGCGGCCGACGGGGAGCAGTTCTTC. It specifies CASSVAADGEQFF.

The gene calls are TRBV18 and TRBJ2-7; TRBD2 is a possible D gene (5 bases). Germline CDR1 and CDR2: KGHSH and LQKENI. Trimming left V 8 bases short and J 2 bases short, with 16 bases between. CDR3 length: 14 amino acids. Here the CDR3 reads CASILRLATYEQYF. The DNA for the CDR3 is TGTGCCAGCATTCTACGGCTAGCCACCTACGAGCAGTACTTC.

This clone was picked up one time. The chain carries TRBV15 and TRBJ2-7; 11 nucleotides line up with TRBD2. The V gene end was trimmed by 1 base and the J gene end by 2 bases; junction bases not matched to a gene: 1. CDR3 length: 15 amino acids. Germline V gene data show CDR1 as LNHNV and CDR2 as YYDKDF (reference sequence). The CDR3 nucleotides read TGTGCCACCAGCAGAGGTAGCGGGGGGGCCTACGAGCAGTACTTC. Encoded protein: CATSRGSGGAYEQYF.

The genes are TRBV7-6 and TRBJ2-2; 9 nucleotides match TRBD1. The CDR3 is 15 amino acids. V shed 5 bases, J shed 3 bases, and the junction held 4 bases outside the gene matches. Germline V gene sequence: CDR1 SGHVS, CDR2 FNYEAQ. Here the CDR3 reads CASSGGQGYTGELFF. The CDR3 DNA reads as TGTGCCAGCAGCGGTGGACAGGGGTACACCGGGGAGCTGTTTTTT.

CDR3 in amino acids: CASSLAFGIGYTF. In nucleotides, the CDR3 is TGTGCCAGCAGCTTAGCGTTCGGGATCGGCTACACCTTC. The V and J genes are TRBV11-3 and TRBJ1-2; the D is unclear. Germline CDR1 is SGHNT and CDR2 is YENEEA. The V gene lost 1 base and the J gene lost 8 bases, with 11 bases spanning the gap. This CDR3 is 13 amino acids long.

This clone has a handful of counts. J is TRBJ2-5 and V is TRBV4-2; D is unclear. Germline values: CDR1 LGHNA, CDR2 YNFKEQ. V lost 1 base to trimming and J lost 4 bases, with 7 bases between them. This CDR3 spans 13 amino acids. Written as DNA, the CDR3 is TGTGCCAGCAGCCAAGGTATCGGAGAGACCCAGTACTTC. This encodes CASSQGIGETQYF.

In this sample, this clone turned up a few times. The chain links TRBV29-1 to TRBJ2-1; tentatively, D is TRBD2 (7 bases). Trimming stripped 5 bases from V and 4 bases from J, with 12 bases between. This CDR3 is 13 amino acids long. Germline V gives CDR1 SQVTM, CDR2 ANQGSEA. The CDR3 bases are TGCAGCGTTAGGGAGGGGGTTTACAATGAGCAGTTCTTC. This translates into CSVREGVYNEQFF.

This clone appeared once. The rearrangement links TRBV7-9 to TRBJ2-2; D uncertain. CDR3 size: 11 residues. Germline V lookup: CDR1 SEHNR, CDR2 FQNEAQ (reference sequence). The V and J ends lost 11 bases and 7 bases respectively, with 11 bases between them. The CDR3 DNA sequence: TGTGCCTTATCACCAGGCGGGGAGCTGTTTTTT. Encoded protein: CALSPGGELFF. The whole variable domain, remainder taken from reference TRBV7-9 and TRBJ2-2, is DTGVSQNPRHKITKRGQNVTFRCDPISEHNRLYWYRQTLGQGPEFLTYFQNEAQLEKSRLLSDRFSAERPKGSFSTLEIQRTEQGDSAMYLCALSPGGELFFGEGSRLTVL.

This chain joins TRBV7-9 and TRBJ2-5; TRBD1 aligns across 8 bases. J gave up 1 base and V 1 base, and 2 bases lay outside the gene matches. The CDR3 is made up of 15 amino acids. The germline gives CDR1 SEHNR, CDR2 FQNEAQ (reference sequence). In nucleotides, the CDR3 is TGTGCCAGCAGCTTAGGGACAGGGTTCCAAGAGACCCAGTACTTC. As protein: CASSLGTGFQETQYF.

This clone was seen just once. This chain's CDR3 is CASRWVGLSYNEQFF. CDR3 DNA: TGTGCCAGCCGTTGGGTGGGACTCTCCTACAATGAGCAGTTCTTC. The genes are TRBV27 and TRBJ2-1; possibly TRBD2 for D (6 bases). With 8 bases removed from V and 0 bases from J, the gap between germline ends came to 14 bases. This CDR3 region has 15 residues. Germline V gives CDR1 MNHEY, CDR2 SMNVEV (reference sequence).

The chain employs TRBV28 and TRBJ2-1; D may be TRBD1 (6 bases). V was clipped by 5 bases and J by 6 bases, with 17 bases between them. Germline-derived CDR1 and CDR2 are MDHEN and SYDVKM. There are 15 residues in the CDR3. The CDR3 bases are TGTGCCAGCAGTAGAAGGGGGTGGTTCCCCAATGAGCAGTTCTTC. Translating gives CASSRRGWFPNEQFF.

V and J are TRBV25-1 and TRBJ2-5, with 7 bases aligning to TRBD1. With V trimmed by 4 bases and J by 5 bases, 7 bases remained unmatched. The germline V gene encodes CDR1 MGHDK and CDR2 SYGVNS. This CDR3 is built from 14 residues. CDR3 protein: CASSARQGLETQYF. CDR3 nucleotides: TGTGCCAGCAGTGCCAGACAGGGTCTGGAGACCCAGTACTTC.

The gene calls are TRBV28 and TRBJ1-5; 7 nucleotides line up with TRBD1. Germline CDR1 reads MDHEN; CDR2 reads SYDVKM. V dropped 6 bases and J dropped 4; count of bases not matched to a gene: 3. This CDR3 has 13 residues. The CDR3 DNA reads TGTGCCAGCAGAACAGGGGAAAATCAGCCCCAGCATTTT. This gives the protein CASRTGENQPQHF. Full variable domain (missing parts from reference TRBV28 and TRBJ1-5): DVKVTQSSRYLVKRTGEKVFLECVQDMDHENMFWYRQDPGLGLRLIYFSYDVKMKEKGDIPEGYSVSREKKERFSLILESASTNQTSMYLCASRTGENQPQHFGDGTRLSIL.

J is TRBJ2-1 and V is TRBV13; 9 nucleotides match TRBD2. The germline V gene has CDR1 PRHDT and CDR2 FYEKMQ (reference sequence). The CDR3 spans 16 residues. After removal of 5 bases from V and 5 bases from J, the junction contained 10 bases not matched to a gene. CDR3 loop: CASSPSRLAENNEQFF. DNA of the CDR3: TGTGCCAGCAGCCCGTCGAGACTAGCGGAAAACAATGAGCAGTTCTTC.

In the case of this clone: An end of the junction does not agree with germline; a read error may underlie this. The V and J genes are TRBV6-1 and TRBJ2-7; 11 bases align to TRBD2. This CDR3 is built from 16 residues. The V gene's germline CDR1 is MNHNS and CDR2 SASEGT. The chain's CDR3 is CASSEGSGGALYEQYF. The CDR3 nucleotides read TGTGCCAGCAGCGAAGGTAGCGGGGGGGCCCTTTACGAGCAGTACTTC.

The chain has TRBV27 and TRBJ1-1, with D possibly TRBD1 on 6 matching bases. Germline CDR1 reads MNHEY; CDR2 reads SMNVEV (reference sequence). The germline V and J ends were trimmed by 7 bases and 4 bases, with 13 bases remaining between them. CDR3 length: 13 residues. The CDR3 nucleotides are TGTGCCAGCAAAGGCAGGGGTGGCACTGAAGCTTTCTTT. Translation gives CASKGRGGTEAFF.